The following is a T cell receptor beta chain sequence with its context. The source of the sample is a study of blood T cell repertoires in COVID-19. Study-level background: Sources were T cells, B-cell-depleted T cells, or PBMCs; the material itself was cDNA or gDNA.

Some clones are missing from TCRdb's copy, which holds only in-frame ones; the method was immunoSEQ multiplex PCR. Here the sample spans 110,000 or so clones, around nine tenths being singletons. The CDR3 is 15 residues long. Looked up from germline, CDR1 is KGHSH and CDR2 is LQKENI. V lost 2 bases to trimming and J lost 4 bases; unmatched junction nucleotides: 6. The clonotype originates from a woman aged 70-85 years who had recovered from COVID-19. This chain links TRBV18 with TRBJ1-1, with TRBD1 matching 8 bases. The sample taken for sequencing was peripheral blood. CDR3 sequence: CASSPGTGGSTEAFF. CDR3 DNA sequence: TGTGCCAGCTCACCAGGCACAGGGGGAAGCACTGAAGCTTTCTTT.